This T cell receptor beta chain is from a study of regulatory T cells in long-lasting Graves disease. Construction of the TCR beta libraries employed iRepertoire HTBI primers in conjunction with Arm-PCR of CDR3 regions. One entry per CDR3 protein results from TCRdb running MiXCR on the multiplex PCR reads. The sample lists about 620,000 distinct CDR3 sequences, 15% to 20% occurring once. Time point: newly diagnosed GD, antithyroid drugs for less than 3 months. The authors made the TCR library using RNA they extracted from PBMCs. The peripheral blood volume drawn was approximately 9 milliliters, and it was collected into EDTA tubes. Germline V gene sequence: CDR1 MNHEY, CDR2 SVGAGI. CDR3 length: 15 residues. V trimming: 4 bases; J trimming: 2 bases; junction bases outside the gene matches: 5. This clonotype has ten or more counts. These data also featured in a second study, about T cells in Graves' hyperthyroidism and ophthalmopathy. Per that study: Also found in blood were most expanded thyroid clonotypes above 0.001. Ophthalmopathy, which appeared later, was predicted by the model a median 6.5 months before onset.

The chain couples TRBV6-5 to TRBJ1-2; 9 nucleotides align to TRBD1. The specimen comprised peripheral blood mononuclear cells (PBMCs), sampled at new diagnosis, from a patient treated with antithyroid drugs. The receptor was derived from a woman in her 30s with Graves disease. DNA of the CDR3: TGTGCCAGCAGTTGGGGACAGGGTTGGAACTATGGCTACACCTTC. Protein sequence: CASSWGQGWNYGYTF.